The 10 T cell receptor beta chains presented below share a single source sample, sequenced in a study of T-cell reconstitution after alpha-beta-depleted transplantation in children. Preparation of the TCRbeta library used unique molecular identifiers. TCRdb re-called the PCR reads through MiXCR, storing one row per CDR3 protein. The sample records almost 500,000 distinct CDR3 sequences, approximately 12% being singletons. The material was PBMCs from the stem cell graft donor, obtained from the stem cell graft. The origin of the receptors is a human donor who donated a stem cell graft to a child with combined immunodeficiency.

The chain recombines TRBV28 with TRBJ2-1; unclear D gene. CDR3 length: 13 amino acids. Germline CDR1 is MDHEN and CDR2 is SYDVKM. Trimming shortened V by 6 bases and J by 0 bases, and 6 bases separated the two germline ends. For the CDR3, the DNA is TGTGCCAGCAGCCATAGCTCCTACAATGAGCAGTTCTTC. Its protein product is CASSHSSYNEQFF.

This clonotype has at least ten counts. V is TRBV6-5 and J is TRBJ2-2; D is undetermined. This CDR3 has 15 amino acids. Germline loops: CDR1 MNHEY, CDR2 SVGAGI. V lost 3 bases and J 8 bases, leaving 16 bases between the germline ends. The CDR3 DNA reads as TGTGCCAGCAGTTATCTGGTCCCCCAGGATGGGGAGCTGTTTTTT. It specifies CASSYLVPQDGELFF.

V gene TRBV12-3 or TRBV12-4 combines with J gene TRBJ1-2; 7 bases fit TRBD1. The length of the CDR3 is 15 residues. The V and J ends lost 3 bases and 3 bases, in that order; junction bases with no gene match: 7. CDR3: CASSLRHRGDYGYTF. CDR3 sequence (DNA): TGTGCCAGCAGTTTGCGACACAGGGGTGACTATGGCTACACCTTC.

The sample holds many counts of this clonotype. The rearrangement uses TRBV5-5 and TRBJ2-1; 8 positions match TRBD1. The CDR3 extends over 15 amino acids. V was pared by 7 bases and J by 1 base, with 7 bases of the junction left unmatched. CDR1 and CDR2 from the germline V gene are SGHKS and YYEKEE (reference sequence). The CDR3 DNA is TGTGCCAGCCAACCCAGGGACAGGTCCTACAATGAGCAGTTCTTC. Translated: CASQPRDRSYNEQFF.

This clonotype has only a few counts. This chain uses TRBV4-2 with TRBJ2-3; 13 nucleotides agree with TRBD2. V was clipped by 1 base and J by 3 bases; unmatched bases: 4. The germline V gene has CDR1 LGHNA and CDR2 YNFKEQ. There are 17 residues in the CDR3. The CDR3 here is CASSQGGLAGVTDTQYF. The CDR3 nucleotides are TGTGCCAGCAGCCAAGGAGGACTAGCGGGGGTTACAGATACGCAGTATTTT.

The chain carries TRBV6-2 or TRBV6-3 and TRBJ2-7; D is perhaps TRBD1 (6 bases). The CDR3 has 13 amino acids. Germline CDR1 is MNHEY and CDR2 is SVGEGT. Trimming stripped 5 bases from V and 6 bases from J, with 14 bases between. DNA for the CDR3: TGTGCCAGCAGTAATGTACAGGGCCTCGAGCAGTACTTC. It is translated as CASSNVQGLEQYF.

This chain joins TRBV12-3 or TRBV12-4 and TRBJ2-3; the D gene could be TRBD1 or TRBD2 (6 bases each). The V and J ends lost 7 bases and 6 bases respectively, with 17 bases between them. The CDR3 extends over 14 amino acids. The CDR3 DNA reads as TGTGCCAGCACGCCCGGGCAAGGGGGGGATACGCAGTATTTT. This sequence encodes CASTPGQGGDTQYF.

In regard to this clonotype: A much larger clonotype is one base distant, so this may be a read error. This chain connects TRBV11-1 to TRBJ2-3; D might be TRBD2 (6 bases). Germline CDR1 is SGHAT and CDR2 is FQDESV (reference sequence). The germline V and J ends were trimmed by 1 base and 1 base, with 24 bases remaining between them. This CDR3 contains 20 residues. The CDR3 spells CASSLVSGGAMRNRTDTQYF. CDR3 nucleotides: TGTGCCAGCAGCTTAGTGTCGGGCGGGGCAATGAGAAACCGCACAGATACGCAGTATTTT.

This clonotype was counted only a few times. The rearrangement links TRBV7-7 to TRBJ2-2; 8 nucleotides agree with TRBD2. The CDR3 loop spans 16 amino acids. J was trimmed by 4 bases and V by 2 bases; bases with no gene match: 6. CDR1 is SSHAT, CDR2 FNYEAQ, per germline (reference sequence). The CDR3 region has the DNA TGTGCCAGCAGCTTAAGTAGCACTAGCGGCACCGGGGAGCTGTTTTTT. Its translation: CASSLSSTSGTGELFF.

This chain uses TRBV7-2 with TRBJ2-7; a weak D match, TRBD1 (5 bases). This CDR3 contains 15 residues. Germline V lookup: CDR1 SGHTA, CDR2 FQGNSA. The germline V and J ends were trimmed by 0 bases and 3 bases, with 12 bases remaining between them. The CDR3 is CASSLADNLGYEQYF. In DNA, the CDR3 is TGTGCCAGCAGCTTAGCGGACAATCTCGGCTACGAGCAGTACTTC.